The subject of this entry is one T cell receptor (beta chain). What it binds is not known. This specimen belongs to a study of vaccination and CD4 T cells after COVID-19. For the study at large: With under ten mild cases and one severe, convalescent patients were SARS-CoV-2 positive by nasal swab PCR. It was a median about 100 days after diagnosis, with a range of 35 to 161, that post-COVID samples were drawn.

Treatment in this sample: approximately nine-day PBMC culture with coronavirus spike peptide pools or control peptides (ViraFEST assay). Negative selection was the method that isolated CD4+ T cells after 10 days of culture. Cultured CD4+ T cell DNA was sequenced using the Oncomine TCR Beta short-read assay. MiXCR, applied by TCRdb to the PCR reads, yields one record per CDR3 protein. This sample carries some 18,000 distinct CDR3 sequences, 55% to 60% of them seen once, and the ten largest clones take 9.4%. Losses at the gene ends were 5 bases for V and 5 bases for J; bases not matched to a gene: 8. The CDR3 sequence is 16 residues long. CDR1 SEHNR and CDR2 FQNEAQ come from the germline V gene (reference sequence).

Sequenced material: CD4+ T cells from blood, cultured in vitro. The chain employs TRBV7-9 and TRBJ2-3; 12 positions agree with TRBD2. This TCR was sampled from a human donor who had recovered from COVID-19. CDR3 DNA: TGTGCCAGCAGCAATCTAGCGGGAGGGCTGGGAGATACGCAGTATTTT. Its translation is CASSNLAGGLGDTQYF.